Below are 10 T cell receptor beta chains sequenced from a single sample in a study of identical twins listed by TCRdb under 2016. Libraries were made using 5' RACE. Instrument on record: Illumina HiSeq 2000. TCRdb cleaned the public reads at Q25 with fastp, built clones with MiXCR and kept in-frame beta chains. Each entry is one CDR3 protein sequence, shown with its most common DNA and genes. For this sample there are more than 400,000 distinct CDR3 sequences; 13% to 15% appear just once. The ten largest clones add up to about 0.47% of the sample. The data were also submitted as part of a second study, on yellow fever vaccine responses in identical twins.

Sequencing was performed on CD4+ T cells sorted from blood. The receptors derive from a woman aged 18-29 years in good health.

The chain joins TRBV5-1 to TRBJ2-2, with a weak D call TRBD2 (6 bases). V dropped 5 bases and J dropped 5 bases, with 25 bases sitting between them. Looked up from germline, CDR1 is SGHRS and CDR2 is YFSETQ. This CDR3 has 18 amino acids. The CDR3 coding sequence is TGCGCCAGCAGTTCTTTCCCCGGGACTGAAAATCCGACCGGGGAGCTGTTTTTT. Protein product: CASSSFPGTENPTGELFF.

The genes are TRBV6-1 and TRBJ2-3, with D uncertain. This CDR3 spans 16 amino acids. V was cut by 1 base and J by 3 bases, with 14 bases left in between. Germline V gene sequence: CDR1 MNHNS, CDR2 SASEGT. The CDR3 DNA sequence: TGTGCCAGCAGTGAAGTCTCAGGCGGACCTACAGATACGCAGTATTTT. This gives the protein CASSEVSGGPTDTQYF.

The chain links TRBV7-2 to TRBJ2-3; 9 bases are a match to TRBD1. Germline V gives CDR1 SGHTA, CDR2 FQGNSA. V lost 5 bases to trimming and J lost 1 base; unmatched junction nucleotides: 4. This CDR3 region has 15 residues. The CDR3 loop is CASSRWTGGTDTQYF. CDR3 DNA sequence: TGTGCCAGCAGCCGATGGACAGGGGGCACAGATACGCAGTATTTT.

This sequence joins TRBV7-9 and TRBJ2-2, with D unclear. The germline gives CDR1 SEHNR, CDR2 FQNEAQ (reference sequence). This CDR3 contains 12 residues. Trimming removed 5 bases at V and 7 bases at J, with 8 bases between. CDR3 nucleotide sequence: TGTGCCAGCAGCCCTCAAGGCGGGGAGCTGTTTTTT. Protein sequence: CASSPQGGELFF.

This clonotype came up a few times. J is TRBJ2-1 and V is TRBV27; the D is unclear. The CDR3 extends over 15 amino acids. Trimming removed 4 bases at V and 8 bases at J, with 18 bases between. The germline V gene has CDR1 MNHEY and CDR2 SMNVEV (reference sequence). CDR3 in DNA: TGTGCCAGCAGTTCCCCGGACCGCCTTAAGTATGAGCAGTTCTTC. Protein: CASSSPDRLKYEQFF.

This clonotype was found a few times. The gene calls are TRBV15 and TRBJ2-1; 11 bases align to TRBD2. The CDR3 sequence is 16 residues long. Germline CDR1 reads LNHNV; CDR2 reads YYDKDF (reference sequence). J gave up 4 bases and V 2 bases, and 4 bases lay outside the gene matches. CDR3 in amino acids: CATSRPGTSGYNEQFF. In DNA form, the CDR3 reads TGTGCCACCAGCAGACCCGGGACTAGCGGATACAATGAGCAGTTCTTC.

This chain links TRBV5-1 with TRBJ2-5; TRBD2 is a possible D gene (6 bases). Germline V lookup: CDR1 SGHRS, CDR2 YFSETQ. V was cut by 2 bases and J by 5 bases, with 16 bases left in between. This CDR3 contains 15 residues. The CDR3 region is CASSLRASGLETQYF. As DNA, the CDR3 is TGCGCCAGCAGCTTAAGGGCAAGCGGGCTTGAGACCCAGTACTTC.

CDR3 loop: CASSLYGGTDTQYF. As DNA, the CDR3 is TGTGCCAGCAGTTTGTACGGGGGCACAGATACGCAGTATTTT. This sequence joins TRBV12-3 or TRBV12-4 and TRBJ2-3; D is possibly TRBD2 (5 bases). Trimming pared 3 bases from V and 1 base from J, leaving 8 bases between. The CDR3 consists of 14 residues.

V usage is TRBV4-1 and J usage is TRBJ1-1; D might be TRBD1 (6 bases). The length of the CDR3 is 16 residues. The germline V and J ends were trimmed by 1 base and 3 bases, with 15 bases remaining between them. Germline CDR1 reads MGHRA; CDR2 reads YSYEKL. The CDR3 protein is CASSQGAVGAHTEAFF. CDR3 sequence (DNA): TGCGCCAGCAGCCAAGGAGCCGTGGGGGCGCACACTGAAGCTTTCTTT.

This clonotype was counted between two and nine times. The chain carries TRBV11-2 and TRBJ1-2; 7 positions match TRBD1. This CDR3 has 17 amino acids. Germline CDR1 reads SGHAT; CDR2 reads FQNNGV. The V gene end was trimmed by 4 bases and the J gene end by 8 bases; junction bases not matched to a gene: 19. CDR3 sequence: CASSWTGRRGQGDGYTF. In DNA form, the CDR3 reads TGTGCCAGCAGCTGGACGGGGCGAAGGGGGCAGGGCGACGGCTACACCTTC.